Included here is one TCR beta chain sequence, with context. Antigen unknown. Diagnostic decisions used clinical symptoms, serum thyroxine and TRAb, thyroid ultrasound and orbital computed tomography. CDR1 is SGDLS and CDR2 is YYNGEE in the germline V gene. This CDR3 is 17 amino acids long. V lost 3 bases and J lost 2; bases outside the gene matches: 12. This sample is part of a study of T cells in Graves' hyperthyroidism and ophthalmopathy. Whole-study results and caveats: Blood shared most expanded thyroid clonotypes above 0.001.

What was amplified from RNA transcripts were TCR beta CDR3 regions. Initially, a first-round RT-PCR of the TCR CDR3 employed the HTBI primer set. TCRdb reprocessed the multiplex PCR reads with MiXCR, giving one entry per CDR3 protein. The sample yields roughly 500,000 distinct CDR3 sequences, roughly 46% seen once. The J gene is TRBJ1-2, the V gene TRBV9, with 8 bases aligning to TRBD1. The sample comprised peripheral blood or thyroid tissue (not recorded which). The clonotype originates from an adult woman with Graves' disease, either hyperthyroidism or ophthalmopathy (not recorded which). CDR3 DNA sequence: TGTGCCAGCAGCGGCGGACAGGGTAATCCTTCGAACTATGGCTACACCTTC. Translation gives CASSGGQGNPSNYGYTF.